This TCR beta chain was retrieved from a study of identical twins. One entry per CDR3 protein, called by TCRdb with MiXCR from the 5' RACE reads. The sample holds some 440,000 distinct CDR3 sequences, approximately 25% seen once. Another study also made use of these data, one on T cells expressing NK-cell markers.

The sequenced material came from CD4+ T cells sorted from blood. The receptor's source is a woman between 18 and 30 years old in good health.

CDR3 sequence: CSALENTEAFF. The CDR3 DNA reads TGCAGTGCTTTGGAGAACACTGAAGCTTTCTTT. The chain carries TRBV20-1 and TRBJ1-1; no clear D gene. The CDR3 sequence is 11 residues long. The V end was cut by 5 bases, the J end by 1 base, with 5 bases between. The germline V gene encodes CDR1 DFQATT and CDR2 SNEGSKA (reference sequence).